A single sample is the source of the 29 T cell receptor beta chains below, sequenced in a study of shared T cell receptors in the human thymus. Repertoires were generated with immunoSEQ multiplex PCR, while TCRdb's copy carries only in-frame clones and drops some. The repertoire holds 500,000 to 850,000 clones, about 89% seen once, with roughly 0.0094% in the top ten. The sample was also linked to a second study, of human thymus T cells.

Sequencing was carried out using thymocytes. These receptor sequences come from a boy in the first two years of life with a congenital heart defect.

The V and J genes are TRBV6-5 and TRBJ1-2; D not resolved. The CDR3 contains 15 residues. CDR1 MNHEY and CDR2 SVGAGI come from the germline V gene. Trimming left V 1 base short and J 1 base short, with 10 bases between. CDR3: CASSYFKQHNYGYTF. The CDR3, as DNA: TGTGCCAGCAGTTACTTCAAACAGCATAACTATGGCTACACCTTC.

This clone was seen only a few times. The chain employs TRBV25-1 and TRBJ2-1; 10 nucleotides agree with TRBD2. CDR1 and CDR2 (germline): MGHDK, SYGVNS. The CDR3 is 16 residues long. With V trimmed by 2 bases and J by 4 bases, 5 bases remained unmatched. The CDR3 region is CASSEVEREGYNEQFF. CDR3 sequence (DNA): TGTGCCAGCAGTGAAGTGGAGCGGGAGGGGTACAATGAGCAGTTCTTC.

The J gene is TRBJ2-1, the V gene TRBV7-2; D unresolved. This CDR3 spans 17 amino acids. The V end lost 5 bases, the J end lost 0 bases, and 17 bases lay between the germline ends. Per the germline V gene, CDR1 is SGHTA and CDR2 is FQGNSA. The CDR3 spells CASSPPLVVSSYNEQFF. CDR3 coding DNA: TGTGCCAGCAGCCCCCCCTTAGTAGTGAGCTCCTACAATGAGCAGTTCTTC.

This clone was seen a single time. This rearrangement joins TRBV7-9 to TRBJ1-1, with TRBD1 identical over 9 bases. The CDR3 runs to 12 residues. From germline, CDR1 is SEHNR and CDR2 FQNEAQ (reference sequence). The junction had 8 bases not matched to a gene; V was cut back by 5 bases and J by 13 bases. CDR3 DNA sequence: TGTGCCAGCAGCCCGAGGGGACAGGGTGTTTTCTTT. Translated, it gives CASSPRGQGVFF.

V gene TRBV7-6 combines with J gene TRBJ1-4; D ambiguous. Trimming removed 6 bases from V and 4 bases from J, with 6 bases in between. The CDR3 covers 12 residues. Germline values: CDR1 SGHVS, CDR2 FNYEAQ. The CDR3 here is CASSRDNEKLFF. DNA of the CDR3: TGTGCCAGCAGTAGAGATAATGAAAAACTGTTTTTT.

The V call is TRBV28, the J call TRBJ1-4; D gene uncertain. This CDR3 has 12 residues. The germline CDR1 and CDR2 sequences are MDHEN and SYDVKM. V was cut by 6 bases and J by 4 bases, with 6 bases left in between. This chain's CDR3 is CASSPRNEKLFF. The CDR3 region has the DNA TGTGCCAGCAGCCCCCGTAATGAAAAACTGTTTTTT.

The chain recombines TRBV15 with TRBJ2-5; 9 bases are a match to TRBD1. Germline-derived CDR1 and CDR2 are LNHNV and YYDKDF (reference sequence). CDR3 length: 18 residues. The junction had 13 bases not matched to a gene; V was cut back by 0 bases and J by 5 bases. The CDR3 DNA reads TGTGCCACCAGCAGAGACCCGTGCCGGGACAGGGCGGGGGAGACCCAGTACTTC. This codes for CATSRDPCRDRAGETQYF.

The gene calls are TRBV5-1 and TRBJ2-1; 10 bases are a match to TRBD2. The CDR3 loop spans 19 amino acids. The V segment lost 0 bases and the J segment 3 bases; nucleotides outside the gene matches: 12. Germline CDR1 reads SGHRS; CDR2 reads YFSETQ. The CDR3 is CASSLVASGSANLYNEQFF. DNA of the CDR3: TGCGCCAGCAGCTTGGTGGCTAGCGGGAGCGCAAACCTCTACAATGAGCAGTTCTTC.

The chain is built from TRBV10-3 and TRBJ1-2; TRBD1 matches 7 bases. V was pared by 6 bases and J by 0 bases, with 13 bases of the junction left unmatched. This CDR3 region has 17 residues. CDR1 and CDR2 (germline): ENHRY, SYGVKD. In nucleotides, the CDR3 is TGTGCCATCAGCTTGGATGACAGGGAGTATGCTAACTATGGCTACACCTTC. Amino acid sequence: CAISLDDREYANYGYTF.

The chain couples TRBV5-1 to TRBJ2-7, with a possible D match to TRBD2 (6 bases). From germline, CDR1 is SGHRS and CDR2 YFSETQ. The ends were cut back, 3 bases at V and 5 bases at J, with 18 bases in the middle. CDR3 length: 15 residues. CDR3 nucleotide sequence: TGCGCCAGCAGCTCGGGGTGTTCAGGGAGGCACGAGCAGTACTTC. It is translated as CASSSGCSGRHEQYF.

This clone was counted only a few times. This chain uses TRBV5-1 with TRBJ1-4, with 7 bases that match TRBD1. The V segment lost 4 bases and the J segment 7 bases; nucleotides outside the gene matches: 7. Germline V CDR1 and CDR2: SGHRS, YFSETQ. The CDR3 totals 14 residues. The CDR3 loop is CASSPRQGREKLFF. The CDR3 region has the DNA TGCGCCAGCAGCCCTCGACAGGGACGTGAAAAACTGTTTTTT. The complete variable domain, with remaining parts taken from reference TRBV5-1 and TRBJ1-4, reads KAGVTQTPRYLIKTRGQQVTLSCSPISGHRSVSWYQQTPGQGLQFLFEYFSETQRNKGNFPGRFSGRQFSNSRSEMNVSTLELGDSALYLCASSPRQGREKLFFGSGTQLSVL.

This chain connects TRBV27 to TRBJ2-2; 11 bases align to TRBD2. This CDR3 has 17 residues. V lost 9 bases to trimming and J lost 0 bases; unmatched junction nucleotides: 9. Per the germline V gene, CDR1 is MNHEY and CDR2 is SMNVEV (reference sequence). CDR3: CASSLTSGGPNTGELFF. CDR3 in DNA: TGTGCCAGTTCGTTAACTAGCGGGGGCCCGAACACCGGGGAGCTGTTTTTT.

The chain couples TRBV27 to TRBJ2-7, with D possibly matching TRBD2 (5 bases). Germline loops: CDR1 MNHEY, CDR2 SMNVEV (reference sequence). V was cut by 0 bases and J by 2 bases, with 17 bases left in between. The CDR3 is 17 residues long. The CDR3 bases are TGTGCCAGCAGTTTATCGAGTAGGACTGAAATCCCCTACGAGCAGTACTTC. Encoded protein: CASSLSSRTEIPYEQYF.

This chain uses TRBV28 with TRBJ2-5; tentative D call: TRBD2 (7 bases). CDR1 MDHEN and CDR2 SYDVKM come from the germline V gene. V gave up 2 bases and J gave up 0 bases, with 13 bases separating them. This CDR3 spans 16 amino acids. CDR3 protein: CASSLMRGPDQETQYF. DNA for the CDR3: TGTGCCAGCAGTTTAATGCGGGGGCCAGACCAAGAGACCCAGTACTTC.

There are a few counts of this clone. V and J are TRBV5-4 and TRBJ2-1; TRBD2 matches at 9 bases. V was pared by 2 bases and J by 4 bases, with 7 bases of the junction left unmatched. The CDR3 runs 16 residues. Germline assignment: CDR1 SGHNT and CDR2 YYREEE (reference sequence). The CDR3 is CASSFGRSGGYNEQFF. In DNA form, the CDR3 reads TGTGCCAGCAGCTTTGGGAGGAGCGGGGGGTACAATGAGCAGTTCTTC. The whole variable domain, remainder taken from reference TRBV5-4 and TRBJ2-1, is ETGVTQSPTHLIKTRGQQVTLRCSSQSGHNTVSWYQQALGQGPQFIFQYYREEENGRGNFPPRFSGLQFPNYSSELNVNALELDDSALYLCASSFGRSGGYNEQFFGPGTRLTVL.

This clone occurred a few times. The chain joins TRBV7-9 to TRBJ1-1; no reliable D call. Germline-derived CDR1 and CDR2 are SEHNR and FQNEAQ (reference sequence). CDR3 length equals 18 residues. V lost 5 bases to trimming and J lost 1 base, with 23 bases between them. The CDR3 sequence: CASSPPRPGGYGNTEAFF. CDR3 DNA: TGTGCCAGCAGCCCACCAAGGCCGGGAGGATATGGGAACACTGAAGCTTTCTTT.

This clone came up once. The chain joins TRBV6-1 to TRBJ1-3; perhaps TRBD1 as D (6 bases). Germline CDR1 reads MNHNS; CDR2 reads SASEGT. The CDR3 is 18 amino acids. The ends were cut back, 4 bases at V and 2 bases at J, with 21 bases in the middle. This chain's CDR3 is CASSGVGTLPPTGNTIYF. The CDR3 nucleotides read TGTGCCAGCAGTGGAGTCGGGACACTTCCCCCCACTGGAAACACCATATATTTT.

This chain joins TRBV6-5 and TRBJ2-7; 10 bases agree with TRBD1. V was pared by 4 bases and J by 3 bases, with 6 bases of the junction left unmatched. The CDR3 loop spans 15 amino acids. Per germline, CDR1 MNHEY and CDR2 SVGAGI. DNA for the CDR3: TGTGCCAGCAGTTTCCGGGACAGGGGTGTCTACGAGCAGTACTTC. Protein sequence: CASSFRDRGVYEQYF.

The CDR3 DNA is TGTGCCTGGAGTTCGGCTGGGACAGCCTACTTCGGGGCCAACGTCCTGACTTTC. As protein: CAWSSAGTAYFGANVLTF. V gene TRBV30 combines with J gene TRBJ2-6, with 7 bases matching TRBD1. Germline trimming cut 2 bases from V and 4 bases from J; bases unmatched to any gene: 14. The CDR3 sequence is 18 residues long. Germline V gene lookup returns CDR1 GTSNPN and CDR2 SVGIG (reference sequence).

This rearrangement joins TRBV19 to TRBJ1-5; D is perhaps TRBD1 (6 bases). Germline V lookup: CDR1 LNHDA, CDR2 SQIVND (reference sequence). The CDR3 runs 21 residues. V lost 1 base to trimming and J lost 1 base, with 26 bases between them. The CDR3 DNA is TGTGCCAGTAGTATAGTATGCAGGGGATTGTACGGTTCCGTGAGCAATCAGCCCCAGCATTTT. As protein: CASSIVCRGLYGSVSNQPQHF.

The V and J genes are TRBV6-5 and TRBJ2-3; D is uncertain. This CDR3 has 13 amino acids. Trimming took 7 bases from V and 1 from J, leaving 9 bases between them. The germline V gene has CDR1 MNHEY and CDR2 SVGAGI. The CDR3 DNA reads TGTGCCAGCAAGCCCCCGGGCACAGATACGCAGTATTTT. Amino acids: CASKPPGTDTQYF.

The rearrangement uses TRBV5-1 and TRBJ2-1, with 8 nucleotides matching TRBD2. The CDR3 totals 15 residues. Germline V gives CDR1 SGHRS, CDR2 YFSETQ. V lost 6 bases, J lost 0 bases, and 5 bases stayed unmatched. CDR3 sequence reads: CASTAGGHSYNEQFF. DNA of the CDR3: TGCGCCAGCACCGCGGGGGGCCACTCCTACAATGAGCAGTTCTTC.

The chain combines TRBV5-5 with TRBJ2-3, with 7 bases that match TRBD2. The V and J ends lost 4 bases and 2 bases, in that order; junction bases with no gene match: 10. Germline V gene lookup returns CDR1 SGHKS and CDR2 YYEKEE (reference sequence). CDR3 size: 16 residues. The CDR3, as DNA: TGTGCCAGCAGCCCTGCCCGGGGGGACCCCACAGATACGCAGTATTTT. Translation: CASSPARGDPTDTQYF.

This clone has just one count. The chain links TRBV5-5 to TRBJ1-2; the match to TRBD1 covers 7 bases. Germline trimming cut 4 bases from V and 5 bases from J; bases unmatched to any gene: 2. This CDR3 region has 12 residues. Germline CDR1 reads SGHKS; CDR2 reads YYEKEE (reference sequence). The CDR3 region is CASSGDSYGYTF. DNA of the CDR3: TGTGCCAGCAGCGGGGACAGTTATGGCTACACCTTC.

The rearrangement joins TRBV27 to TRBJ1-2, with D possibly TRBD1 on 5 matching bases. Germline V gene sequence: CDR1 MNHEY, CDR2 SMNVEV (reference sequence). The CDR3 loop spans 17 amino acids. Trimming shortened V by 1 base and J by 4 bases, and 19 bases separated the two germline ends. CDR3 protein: CASSLFGRGFPSYGYTF. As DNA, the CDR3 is TGTGCCAGCAGTTTATTTGGTCGGGGGTTTCCTAGCTATGGCTACACCTTC.

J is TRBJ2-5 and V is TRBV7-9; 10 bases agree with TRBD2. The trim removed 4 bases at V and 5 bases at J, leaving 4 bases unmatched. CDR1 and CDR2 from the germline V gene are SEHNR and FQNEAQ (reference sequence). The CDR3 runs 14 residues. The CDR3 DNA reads TGTGCCAGCAGCTACCTAGCGGGGGTGGAGACCCAGTACTTC. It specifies CASSYLAGVETQYF.

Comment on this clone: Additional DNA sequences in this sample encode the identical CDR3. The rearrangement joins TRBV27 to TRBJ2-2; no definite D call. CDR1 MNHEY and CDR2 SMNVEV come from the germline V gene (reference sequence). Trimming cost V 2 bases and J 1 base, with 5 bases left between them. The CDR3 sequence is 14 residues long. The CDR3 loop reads CASSLRQNTGELFF. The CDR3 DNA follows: TGTGCCAGCAGTTTACGACAGAACACCGGGGAGCTGTTTTTT.

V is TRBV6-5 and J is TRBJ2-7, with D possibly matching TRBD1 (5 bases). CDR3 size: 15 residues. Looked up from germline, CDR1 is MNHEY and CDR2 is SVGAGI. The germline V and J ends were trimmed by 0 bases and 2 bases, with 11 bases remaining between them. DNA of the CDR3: TGTGCCAGCAGTTACTCCGCAGGGATCGCCTACGAGCAGTACTTC. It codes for CASSYSAGIAYEQYF.

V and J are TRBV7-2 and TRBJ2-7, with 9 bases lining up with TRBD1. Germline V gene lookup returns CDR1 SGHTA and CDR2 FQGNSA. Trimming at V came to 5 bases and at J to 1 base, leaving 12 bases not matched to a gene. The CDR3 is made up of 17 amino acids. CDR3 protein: CASSPRTGAITSYEQYF. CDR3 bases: TGTGCCAGCAGCCCTAGGACAGGGGCGATAACTTCCTACGAGCAGTACTTC.